Here is one TCR beta chain with its context. Time point of the sample: newly diagnosed GD, antithyroid drugs for less than 3 months. Researchers made the TCR library from RNA that was extracted from PBMCs. The CDR3 consists of 18 residues. Germline CDR1 MGHDK, CDR2 SYGVNS. Trimming removed 2 bases at V and 0 bases at J, with 14 bases between. This sample was taken from a study of regulatory T cells in long-lasting Graves disease. Arm-PCR of CDR3 regions and iRepertoire HTBI primers were the basis on which TCR beta libraries were built. In TCRdb, the multiplex PCR reads were re-called with MiXCR into one record per CDR3 protein. Of 420,000 or so distinct CDR3 sequences listed, roughly 15% are singletons. The same data also went into a second study, on T cells in Graves' hyperthyroidism and ophthalmopathy.

The sequencing here drew on peripheral blood mononuclear cells (PBMCs), taken at new diagnosis, from a patient treated with antithyroid drugs. The chain links TRBV25-1 to TRBJ2-6; no clear D. The receptor's source is a woman aged 18-29 years with Graves disease. The CDR3 protein is CASSEVWTTSSGANVLTF. DNA of the CDR3: TGTGCCAGCAGTGAAGTGTGGACCACCTCCTCTGGGGCCAACGTCCTGACTTTC.